This T cell receptor beta chain was documented in a study of T cell repertoires in ileal Crohn's disease. About the study: At surgery, about 34% of patients smoked, with median disease duration 7.9 years. The M6 sample came from neoterminal ileum during colonoscopy after surgery.

Sequencing used immunoSEQ multiplex PCR; TCRdb keeps in-frame clones, though not all of them. The table records about 15,000 clones, 60% to 85% of them present only once. V lost 8 bases and J lost 3, with 10 bases in between. This CDR3 contains 13 residues. Germline loops: CDR1 SNHLY, CDR2 FYNNEI. Remarks on this clone: What it binds is not known.

Specified time point: neoterminal ileum biopsy at postoperative endoscopy, about 6 months after surgery. Study findings and constraints: Active smokers at surgery had more clonal expansions than non-smokers. All patients with clonality above 26.8% had endoscopic recurrence.

The sequence was obtained from an adult with Crohn's disease. The specimen was ileal tissue. The V and J genes are TRBV2 and TRBJ1-4, with D tentatively TRBD1 (5 bases). The CDR3 spells CASRMTANEKLFF. In nucleotides, the CDR3 is TGTGCCAGCCGGATGACAGCTAATGAAAAACTGTTTTTT.